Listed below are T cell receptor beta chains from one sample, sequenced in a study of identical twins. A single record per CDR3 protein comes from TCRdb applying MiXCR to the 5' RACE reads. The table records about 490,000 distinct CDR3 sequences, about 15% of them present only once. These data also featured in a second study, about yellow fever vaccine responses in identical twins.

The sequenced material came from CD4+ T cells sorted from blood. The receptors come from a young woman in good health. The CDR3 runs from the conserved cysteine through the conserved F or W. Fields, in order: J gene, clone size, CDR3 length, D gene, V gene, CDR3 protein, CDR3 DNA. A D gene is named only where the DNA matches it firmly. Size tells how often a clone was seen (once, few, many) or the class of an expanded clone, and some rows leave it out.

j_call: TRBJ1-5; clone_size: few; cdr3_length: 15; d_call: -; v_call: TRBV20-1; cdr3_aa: CSARAPGGSNQPQHF; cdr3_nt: TGCAGTGCTAGAGCACCAGGTGGAAGCAATCAGCCCCAGCATTTT
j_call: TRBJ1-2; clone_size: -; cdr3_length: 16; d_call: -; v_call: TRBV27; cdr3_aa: CASSSLGEKRDYGYTF; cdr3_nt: TGTGCCAGCAGTTCCCTCGGGGAAAAGCGGGACTATGGCTACACCTTC
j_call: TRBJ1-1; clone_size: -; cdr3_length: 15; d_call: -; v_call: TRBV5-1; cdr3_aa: CASSLDPGTATEAFF; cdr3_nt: TGCGCCAGCAGCTTGGACCCAGGGACGGCCACTGAAGCTTTCTTT
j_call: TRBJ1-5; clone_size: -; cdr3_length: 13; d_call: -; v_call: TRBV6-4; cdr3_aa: CASSEGAGQPQHF; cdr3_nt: TGTGCCAGCAGTGAGGGGGCCGGTCAGCCCCAGCATTTT
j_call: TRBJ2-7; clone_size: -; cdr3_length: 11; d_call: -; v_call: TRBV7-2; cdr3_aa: CASSRRYEQYF; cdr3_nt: TGTGCCAGCAGCCGAAGATACGAGCAGTACTTC
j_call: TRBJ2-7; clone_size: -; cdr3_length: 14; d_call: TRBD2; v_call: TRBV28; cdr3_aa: CASSTSGNRVEQYF; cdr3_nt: TGTGCCAGCAGTACTAGCGGGAACAGGGTCGAGCAGTACTTC
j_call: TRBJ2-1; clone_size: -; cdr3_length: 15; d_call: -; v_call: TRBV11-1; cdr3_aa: CASSSDQGLGDEQFF; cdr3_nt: TGTGCCAGCAGCTCAGACCAGGGCCTCGGTGATGAGCAGTTCTTC
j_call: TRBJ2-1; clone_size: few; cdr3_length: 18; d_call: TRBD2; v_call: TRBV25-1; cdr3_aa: CASSPSPAAGASYNEQFF; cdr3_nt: TGTGCCAGCAGTCCCTCCCCGGCAGCGGGGGCCTCCTACAATGAGCAGTTCTTC
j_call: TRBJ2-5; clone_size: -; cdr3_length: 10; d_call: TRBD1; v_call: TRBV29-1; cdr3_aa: CSVGGGTQYF; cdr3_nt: TGCAGCGTTGGAGGGGGCACCCAGTACTTC
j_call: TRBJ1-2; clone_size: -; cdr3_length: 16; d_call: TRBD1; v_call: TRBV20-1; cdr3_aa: CSAREVPTGGFYGYTF; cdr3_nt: TGCAGTGCTAGAGAAGTCCCGACAGGGGGATTCTATGGCTACACCTTC
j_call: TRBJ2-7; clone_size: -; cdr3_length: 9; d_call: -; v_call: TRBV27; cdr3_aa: CASGYEQYF; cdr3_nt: TGTGCCAGCGGGTACGAGCAGTACTTC
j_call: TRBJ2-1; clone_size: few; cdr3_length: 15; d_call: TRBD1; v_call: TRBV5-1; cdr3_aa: CASSLLDRGFGEQFF; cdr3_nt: TGCGCCAGCAGCTTGTTGGACAGGGGGTTTGGTGAGCAGTTCTTC
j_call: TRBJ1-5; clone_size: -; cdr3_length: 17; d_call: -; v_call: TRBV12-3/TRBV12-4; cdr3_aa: CASNPGRGPFSNQPQHF; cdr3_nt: TGTGCCAGCAATCCGGGGAGGGGCCCCTTCAGCAATCAGCCCCAGCATTTT
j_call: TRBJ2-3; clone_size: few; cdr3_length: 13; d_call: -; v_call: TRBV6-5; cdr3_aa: CASSYRVGDTQYF; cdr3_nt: TGTGCCAGCAGTTACAGGGTTGGAGATACGCAGTATTTT
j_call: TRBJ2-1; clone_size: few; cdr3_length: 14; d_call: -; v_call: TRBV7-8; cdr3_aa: CASSPTLSYNEQFF; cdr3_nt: TGTGCCAGCAGCCCTACCCTCTCCTACAATGAGCAGTTCTTC
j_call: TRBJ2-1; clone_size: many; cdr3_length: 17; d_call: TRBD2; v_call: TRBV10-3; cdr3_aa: CAISERAGGFTYNEQFF; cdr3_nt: TGTGCCATCAGTGAACGAGCGGGAGGTTTCACCTACAATGAGCAGTTCTTC
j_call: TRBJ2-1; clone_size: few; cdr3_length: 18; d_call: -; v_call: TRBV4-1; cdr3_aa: CASSQDSSGWLSYNEQFF; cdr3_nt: TGCGCCAGCAGCCAAGATTCCAGCGGGTGGCTATCCTACAATGAGCAGTTCTTC
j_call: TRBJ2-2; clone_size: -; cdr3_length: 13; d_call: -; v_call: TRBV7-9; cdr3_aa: CAHSRTDTGELFF; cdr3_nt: TGTGCTCATTCGCGGACGGACACCGGGGAGCTGTTTTTT
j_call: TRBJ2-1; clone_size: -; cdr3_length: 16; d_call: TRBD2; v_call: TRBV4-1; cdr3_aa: CASSQVGSGGANEQFF; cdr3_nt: TGCGCCAGCAGCCAAGTAGGTAGCGGGGGGGCCAATGAGCAGTTCTTC
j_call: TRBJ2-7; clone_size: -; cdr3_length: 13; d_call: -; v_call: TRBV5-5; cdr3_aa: CASSLQHSYEQYF; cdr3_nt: TGTGCCAGCAGCCTACAGCATTCCTACGAGCAGTACTTC
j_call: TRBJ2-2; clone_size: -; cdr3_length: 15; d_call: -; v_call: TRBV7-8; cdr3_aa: CASTEKSGASGELFF; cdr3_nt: TGTGCCAGCACGGAAAAATCAGGGGCCTCCGGGGAGCTGTTTTTT
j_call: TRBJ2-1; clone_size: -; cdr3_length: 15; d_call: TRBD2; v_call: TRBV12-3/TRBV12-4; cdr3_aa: CASRGTSGNYNEQFF; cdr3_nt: TGTGCCAGCAGAGGGACTAGCGGGAACTACAATGAGCAGTTCTTC
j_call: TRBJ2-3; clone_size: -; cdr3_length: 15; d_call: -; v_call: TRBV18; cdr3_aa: CASSEEKIPTDTQYF; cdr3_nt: TGTGCCAGCTCCGAGGAGAAGATCCCCACAGATACGCAGTATTTT
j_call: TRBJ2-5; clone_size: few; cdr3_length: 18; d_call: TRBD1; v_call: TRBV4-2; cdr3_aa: CASSQDGFLRDREETQYF; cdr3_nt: TGTGCCAGCAGCCAAGACGGGTTCTTGCGGGACAGGGAAGAGACCCAGTACTTC
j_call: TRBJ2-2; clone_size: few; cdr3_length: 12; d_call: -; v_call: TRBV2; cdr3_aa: CASGPAGGELFF; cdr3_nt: TGTGCCAGCGGGCCAGCGGGCGGGGAGCTGTTTTTT
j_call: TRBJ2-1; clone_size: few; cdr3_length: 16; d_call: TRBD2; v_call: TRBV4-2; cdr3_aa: CASGLAGIKRMDEQFF; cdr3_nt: TGTGCCAGTGGGCTAGCGGGGATAAAAAGGATGGATGAGCAGTTCTTC
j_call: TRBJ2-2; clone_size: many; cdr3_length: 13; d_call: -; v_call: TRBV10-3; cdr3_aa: CATGTANTGELFF; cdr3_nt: TGTGCCACCGGGACGGCGAACACCGGGGAGCTGTTTTTT
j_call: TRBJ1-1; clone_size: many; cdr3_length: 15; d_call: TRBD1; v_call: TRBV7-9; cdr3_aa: CASSLALSTGTEAFF; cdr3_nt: TGTGCCAGCAGCTTAGCTCTATCGACAGGGACTGAAGCTTTCTTT
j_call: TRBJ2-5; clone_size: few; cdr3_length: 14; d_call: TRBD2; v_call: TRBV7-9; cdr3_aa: CASSRREAQETQYF; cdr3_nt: TGTGCCAGCAGCAGACGGGAGGCCCAAGAGACCCAGTACTTC
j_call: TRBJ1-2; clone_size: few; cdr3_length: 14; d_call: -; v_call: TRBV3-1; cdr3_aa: CASSQRGTNYGYTF; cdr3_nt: TGTGCCAGCAGCCAACGAGGCACCAACTATGGCTACACCTTC
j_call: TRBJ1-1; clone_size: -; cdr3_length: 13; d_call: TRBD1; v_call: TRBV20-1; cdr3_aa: CSAEGQPNTEAFF; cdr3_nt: TGCAGTGCCGAGGGACAGCCGAACACTGAAGCTTTCTTT
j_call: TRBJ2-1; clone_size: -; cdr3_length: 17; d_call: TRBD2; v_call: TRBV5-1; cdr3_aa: CASSFRGSGGVSDEQFF; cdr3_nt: TGCGCCAGCAGCTTCCGGGGTAGCGGGGGAGTAAGCGATGAGCAGTTCTTC
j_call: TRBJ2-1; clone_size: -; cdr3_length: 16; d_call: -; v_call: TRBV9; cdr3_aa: CASSVSSSGRYNEQFF; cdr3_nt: TGTGCCAGCAGCGTATCGTCCAGCGGAAGATACAATGAGCAGTTCTTC
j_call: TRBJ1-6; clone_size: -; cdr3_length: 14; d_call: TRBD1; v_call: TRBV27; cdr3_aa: CASSSGTVNSPLHF; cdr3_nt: TGTGCCAGCAGTTCTGGGACAGTGAATTCACCCCTCCACTTT
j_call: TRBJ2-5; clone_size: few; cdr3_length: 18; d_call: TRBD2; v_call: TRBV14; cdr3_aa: CASSQDLAVRTSLETQYF; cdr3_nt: TGTGCCAGCAGCCAAGATCTCGCGGTACGGACTAGCTTGGAGACCCAGTACTTC
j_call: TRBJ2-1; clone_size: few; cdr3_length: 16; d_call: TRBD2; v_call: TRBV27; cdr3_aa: CASSFSRLAAYNEQFF; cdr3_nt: TGTGCCAGCAGTTTCTCGAGACTAGCGGCATACAATGAGCAGTTCTTC
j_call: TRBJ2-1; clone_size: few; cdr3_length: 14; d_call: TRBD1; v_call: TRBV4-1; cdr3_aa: CASSQGQVYNEQFF; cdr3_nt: TGCGCCAGCAGCCAGGGACAGGTCTACAATGAGCAGTTCTTC
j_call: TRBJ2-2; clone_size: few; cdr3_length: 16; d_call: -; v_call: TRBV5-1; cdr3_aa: CASSPRTVENTGELFF; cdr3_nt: TGCGCCAGCAGCCCTAGGACAGTAGAGAACACCGGGGAGCTGTTTTTT
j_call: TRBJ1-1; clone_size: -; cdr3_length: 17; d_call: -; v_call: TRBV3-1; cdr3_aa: CASSQDWSILRNTEAFF; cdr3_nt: TGTGCCAGCAGCCAAGATTGGAGTATACTACGAAACACTGAAGCTTTCTTT
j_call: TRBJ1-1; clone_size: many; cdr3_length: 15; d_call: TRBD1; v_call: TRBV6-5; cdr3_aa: CASSSPGQPNTEAFF; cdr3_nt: TGTGCCAGCAGTTCCCCGGGACAGCCGAACACTGAAGCTTTCTTT
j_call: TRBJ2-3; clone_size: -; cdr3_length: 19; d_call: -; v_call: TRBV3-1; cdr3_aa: CASSQDLGGFAPGTDTQYF; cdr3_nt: TGTGCCAGCAGCCAAGATCTTGGGGGATTCGCTCCGGGCACAGATACGCAGTATTTT
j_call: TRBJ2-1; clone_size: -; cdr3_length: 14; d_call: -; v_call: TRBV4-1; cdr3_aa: CASSQSQRRNEQFF; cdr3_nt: TGCGCCAGCAGCCAGTCGCAAAGGCGTAATGAGCAGTTCTTC
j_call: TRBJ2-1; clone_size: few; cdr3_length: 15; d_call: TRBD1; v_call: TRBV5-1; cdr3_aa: CASSSRDRGRDEQFF; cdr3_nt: TGCGCCAGCAGCTCCCGGGACAGGGGTCGCGATGAGCAGTTCTTC
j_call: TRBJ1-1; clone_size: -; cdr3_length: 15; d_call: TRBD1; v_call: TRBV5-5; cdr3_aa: CASSYSGGVGHEAFF; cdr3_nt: TGTGCCAGCAGCTACTCAGGGGGCGTAGGTCATGAAGCTTTCTTT
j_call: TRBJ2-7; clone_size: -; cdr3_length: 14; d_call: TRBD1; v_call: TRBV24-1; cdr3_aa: CATSDPGQGNEQYF; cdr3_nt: TGTGCCACCAGTGACCCGGGACAGGGGAACGAGCAGTACTTC
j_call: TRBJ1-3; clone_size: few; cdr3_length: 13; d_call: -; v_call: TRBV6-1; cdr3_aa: CATAGTHGNTIYF; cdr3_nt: TGTGCCACCGCCGGGACACATGGAAACACCATATATTTT
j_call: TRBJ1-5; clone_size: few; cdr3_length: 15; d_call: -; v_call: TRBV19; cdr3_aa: CASIGGQASNQPQHF; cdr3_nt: TGTGCCAGTATTGGTGGGCAGGCGAGCAATCAGCCCCAGCATTTT
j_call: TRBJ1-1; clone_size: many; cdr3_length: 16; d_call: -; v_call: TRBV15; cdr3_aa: CATSRESVPLNTEAFF; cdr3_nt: TGTGCCACCAGCAGAGAGTCCGTCCCCTTGAACACTGAAGCTTTCTTT
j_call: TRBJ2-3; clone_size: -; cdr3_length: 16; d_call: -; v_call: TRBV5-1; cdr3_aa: CASSSASTPSADTQYF; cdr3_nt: TGCGCCAGCAGCTCAGCTTCAACTCCCAGCGCAGATACGCAGTATTTT
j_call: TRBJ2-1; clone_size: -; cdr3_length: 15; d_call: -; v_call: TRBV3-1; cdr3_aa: CASSPLSGLYNEQFF; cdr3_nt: TGTGCCAGCAGCCCCCTCAGCGGACTATACAATGAGCAGTTCTTC
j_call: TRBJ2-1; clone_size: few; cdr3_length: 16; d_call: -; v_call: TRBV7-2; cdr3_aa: CASSLGGPSLPNEQFF; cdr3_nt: TGTGCCAGCAGCTTAGGGGGGCCATCCCTCCCCAATGAGCAGTTCTTC
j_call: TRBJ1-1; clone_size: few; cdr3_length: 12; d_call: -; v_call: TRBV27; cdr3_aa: CASRSGNTEAFF; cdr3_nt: TGTGCCAGCAGATCGGGGAACACTGAAGCTTTCTTT
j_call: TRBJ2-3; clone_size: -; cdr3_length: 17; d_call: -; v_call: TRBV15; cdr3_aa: CATSRDGLASSPDTQYF; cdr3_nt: TGTGCCACCAGCAGAGATGGCCTAGCAAGTAGTCCAGATACGCAGTATTTT
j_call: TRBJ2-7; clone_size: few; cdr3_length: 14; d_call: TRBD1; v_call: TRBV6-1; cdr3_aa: CASTRDRGGYEQYF; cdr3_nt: TGTGCCAGCACCAGGGACAGGGGAGGATACGAGCAGTACTTC
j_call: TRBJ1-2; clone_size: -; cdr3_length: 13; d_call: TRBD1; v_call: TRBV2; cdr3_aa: CASRDRNNYGYTF; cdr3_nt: TGTGCCAGCAGGGACAGGAATAACTATGGCTACACCTTC
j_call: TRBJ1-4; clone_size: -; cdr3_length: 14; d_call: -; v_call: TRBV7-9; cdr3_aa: CASSAHGPNEKLFF; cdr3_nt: TGTGCCAGCAGCGCCCACGGACCTAATGAAAAACTGTTTTTT
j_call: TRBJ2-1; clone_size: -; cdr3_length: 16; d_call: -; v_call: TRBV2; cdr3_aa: CASSDTSKSEDREQFF; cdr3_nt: TGTGCCAGCAGTGATACTTCTAAGTCAGAGGATAGGGAGCAGTTCTTC
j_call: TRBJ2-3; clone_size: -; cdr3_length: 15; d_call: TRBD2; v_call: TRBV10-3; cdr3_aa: CAISGTGTSGDTQYF; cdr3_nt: TGTGCCATCAGTGGTACCGGGACTAGCGGTGATACGCAGTATTTT
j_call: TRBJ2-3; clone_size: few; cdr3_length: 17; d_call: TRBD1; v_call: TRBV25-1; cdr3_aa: CASSESLTGGWADTQYF; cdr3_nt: TGTGCCAGCAGTGAATCCCTTACAGGGGGCTGGGCAGATACGCAGTATTTT
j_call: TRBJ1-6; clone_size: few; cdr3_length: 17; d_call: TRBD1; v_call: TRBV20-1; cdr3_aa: CSARRQGMSSYNSPLHF; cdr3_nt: TGCAGTGCTCGCCGACAGGGGATGAGCTCCTATAATTCACCCCTCCACTTT